These 14 T cell receptor beta chains share one sample of origin, sequenced in a study of cytomegalovirus exposure and HLA in healthy donors. Both 60 Vbeta primers and 13 Jbeta primers went into the PCR. The method was immunoSEQ multiplex PCR; TCRdb's version includes in-frame clones alone and lacks a portion of them. The table has 130,000 to 150,000 clones, under 85% seen once. The sample was PBMCs. The receptors shown here come from a man between 18 and 35 years old in good health and CMV-seronegative.

This sequence joins TRBV15 and TRBJ2-3, with D possibly matching TRBD1 (5 bases). The CDR3 sequence is 17 residues long. Trimming removed 1 base at V and 2 bases at J, with 16 bases between. Germline lookup yields CDR1 LNHNV and CDR2 YYDKDF (reference sequence). Here the CDR3 DNA reads TGTGCCACCAGCAGAGGGGGCCGGATTGGTTCCACAGATACGCAGTATTTT. Its translation: CATSRGGRIGSTDTQYF.

The genes are TRBV19 and TRBJ2-5; D is perhaps TRBD2 (5 bases). Germline CDR1 reads LNHDA; CDR2 reads SQIVND (reference sequence). This CDR3 has 16 amino acids. Trimming removed 3 bases from V and 3 bases from J, with 17 bases in between. The CDR3 DNA reads TGTGCCAGTAGTATGAATAGACTTAACGGGGAAGAGACCCAGTACTTC. This sequence encodes CASSMNRLNGEETQYF.

The chain uses TRBV5-5 and TRBJ1-2, with D perhaps matching TRBD1 (5 bases). V was clipped by 4 bases and J by 4 bases, with 11 bases between them. Germline V CDR1 and CDR2: SGHKS, YYEKEE (reference sequence). The CDR3 length is 13 residues. The CDR3 region has the DNA TGTGCCAGCAGCCCCGGGGGGGGCTATGGCTACACCTTC. It translates to CASSPGGGYGYTF.

This chain joins TRBV7-6 and TRBJ2-3; 11 positions agree with TRBD2. This CDR3 contains 16 residues. Looked up from germline, CDR1 is SGHVS and CDR2 is FNYEAQ. Unmatched junction bases numbered 3, after V lost 4 bases and J lost 0 bases. CDR3 bases: TGTGCCAGCAGCTCTACTAGCGGGGGAAGCACAGATACGCAGTATTTT. It translates to CASSSTSGGSTDTQYF.

The chain recombines TRBV28 with TRBJ2-1, with D hard to call. Germline CDR1 reads MDHEN; CDR2 reads SYDVKM. V was trimmed by 2 bases and J by 1 base, leaving 9 bases between them. The CDR3 consists of 15 residues. The CDR3 bases are TGTGCCAGCAGTTTACTGGCAGAATCCTACAATGAGCAGTTCTTC. Translating it yields CASSLLAESYNEQFF.

The rearrangement links TRBV5-5 to TRBJ1-2; perhaps TRBD1 as D (5 bases). Germline values: CDR1 SGHKS, CDR2 YYEKEE (reference sequence). V dropped 2 bases and J dropped 5 bases, with 7 bases sitting between them. CDR3 size: 12 residues. The CDR3 DNA sequence: TGTGCCAGCAGCTTTCGACAGTATGGCTACACCTTC. It specifies CASSFRQYGYTF. Supplemented by reference TRBV5-5 and TRBJ1-2, the full variable domain reads DAGVTQSPTHLIKTRGQQVTLRCSPISGHKSVSWYQQVLGQGPQFIFQYYEKEERGRGNFPDRFSARQFPNYSSELNVNALLLGDSALYLCASSFRQYGYTFGSGTRLTVV.

A note on this clone: One junction end disagrees with the germline gene, perhaps due to a read error. The chain is built from TRBV7-2 and TRBJ2-2, with 9 bases matching TRBD1. Germline V lookup: CDR1 SGHTA, CDR2 FQGNSA. The CDR3 totals 16 residues. The CDR3 DNA follows: TGTGCCAGCAGCTCAATACAGGGGGCGCTGGCCGGGGGGCTGTTTTTT. Its protein product is CASSSIQGALAGGLFF.

This clone was found once. The rearrangement uses TRBV5-1 and TRBJ1-5; D remains unclear. Germline V gene sequence: CDR1 SGHRS, CDR2 YFSETQ. Deletions cut 5 bases from V and 0 bases from J, with 6 bases between. The CDR3 spans 13 residues. The CDR3 nucleotides are TGCGCCAGCAGTGCAGGTAGCAATCAGCCCCAGCATTTT. Amino acids: CASSAGSNQPQHF.

The rearrangement joins TRBV7-9 to TRBJ2-7, with TRBD1 matching over 7 bases. V trimming: 6 bases; J trimming: 9 bases; junction bases outside the gene matches: 8. The CDR3 length is 12 residues. Per the germline V gene, CDR1 is SEHNR and CDR2 is FQNEAQ (reference sequence). CDR3 loop: CASRKGDSAQYF. CDR3 coding DNA: TGTGCCAGCAGGAAGGGGGACAGTGCGCAGTACTTC.

V usage is TRBV25-1 and J usage is TRBJ2-1, with TRBD2 matching over 15 bases. Per germline, CDR1 MGHDK and CDR2 SYGVNS. Unmatched junction bases numbered 1, after V lost 2 bases and J lost 8 bases. The length of the CDR3 is 15 residues. In nucleotides, the CDR3 is TGTGCCAGCAGTGAAGGACTAGCGGGGGGGTATGAGCAGTTCTTC. This gives the protein CASSEGLAGGYEQFF.

The V call is TRBV19, the J call TRBJ1-1, with D perhaps matching TRBD1 (5 bases). V shed 5 bases and J shed 0 bases, with 10 bases lying between them. The germline gives CDR1 LNHDA, CDR2 SQIVND (reference sequence). CDR3 length: 14 residues. The DNA for the CDR3 is TGTGCCAGTAGTCCGGGGGGATTGAACACTGAAGCTTTCTTT. Residues: CASSPGGLNTEAFF.

This chain uses TRBV9 with TRBJ2-5; 9 nucleotides align to TRBD1. The ends lost 6 bases at V and 1 base at J; junction bases unmatched: 10. The CDR3 runs to 16 residues. The V gene's germline CDR1 is SGDLS and CDR2 YYNGEE. CDR3 protein: CASTGGGTGTQETQYF. The CDR3, as DNA: TGTGCCAGCACCGGAGGTGGGACAGGGACCCAAGAGACCCAGTACTTC. The full variable domain, with the rest looked up from reference TRBV9 and TRBJ2-5, is DSGVTQTPKHLITATGQRVTLRCSPRSGDLSVYWYQQSLDQGLQFLIQYYNGEERAKGNILERFSAQQFPDLHSELNLSSLELGDSALYFCASTGGGTGTQETQYFGPGTRLLVL.

The DNA for the CDR3 is TGTGCCAGCAGCCCGGGTGGGGGCACTAACTATGGCTACACCTTC. It translates to CASSPGGGTNYGYTF. The gene calls are TRBV11-3 and TRBJ1-2, with D possibly matching TRBD1 (6 bases). There are 15 residues in the CDR3. CDR1 and CDR2 from the germline V gene are SGHNT and YENEEA. V was pared by 5 bases and J by 0 bases, with 13 bases between.

This chain uses TRBV5-6 with TRBJ1-1, with 10 bases matching TRBD1. V shed 4 bases and J 10 bases; nucleotides not matched to a gene: 10. In germline, CDR1 is SGHDT, CDR2 YYEEEE. The CDR3 is 14 amino acids. Here the CDR3 DNA reads TGTGCCAGCAGCCCGACAGGGGGCGCTTTCATAGCTTTCTTT. It yields the protein CASSPTGGAFIAFF.